This entry concerns a single TCR beta chain. Its specificity is not known. The germline gives CDR1 SGHTS, CDR2 YDEGEE. V was cut by 1 base and J by 9 bases, with 5 bases left in between. This CDR3 is built from 11 residues. The data originate from a study of blood T cells in healthy people across ages. Study-wide results and limits: The study found more naive CD4+ cells and higher diversity in long-lived than aged donors. Estimates drawn from one million T cells were deemed to understate diversity.

Every sample gave at least 5.5 micrograms of total RNA when it was extracted. Primers used in a second PCR of roughly 7 to 12 cycles were a sample-barcoded 5' primer and a J-beta primer mix. Through a template-switch adaptor with 12 random nucleotides, each cDNA molecule received a tag. TCRdb ran MiXCR on the 5' RACE reads and lists one entry per CDR3 protein. Altogether approximately 830,000 distinct CDR3 sequences are present, 60% to 80% being singletons, with the ten largest covering about a quarter. V is TRBV5-8 and J is TRBJ2-1; the D is unclear. This clonotype originated in a man in his thirties or forties in good health. Sequencing was done on a sample of blood. CDR3 nucleotide sequence: TGTGCCAGCAGCTTGCGTCTTGAGCAGTTCTTC. Residues: CASSLRLEQFF.